Listed below are T cell receptor beta chains from one sample, sequenced in a study of human T cells and chemical hapten exposure. TCRdb fed the RACE reads into MiXCR, producing one record per CDR3 protein. The table records 330,000 or so distinct CDR3 sequences, about 6% of them present only once. Sequenced material: whole blood, taken in connection with sensitization to the hapten diphenylcyclopropenone (DPC). These receptors originate from a woman aged 18-35 years with alopecia areata. Some clones in this sample may be carry-over from other donors' samples. CDR3s include the opening cysteine and the closing phenylalanine or tryptophan.

16 TRBV11-3 CASRGELAGGVDEQFF
14 TRBV3-1 CASSQESTAGTQYF
18 TRBV4-3 CASSQDDSRRSSYNEQFF
15 TRBV2 CATSYDRDSQETQYF
14 TRBV10-3 CAISWDALGNTIYF
15 TRBV5-1 CASSPRQGGNYGYTF
14 TRBV6-2/TRBV6-3 CASNEQGRPYGYTF
15 TRBV7-6 CASSSERVIYNEQFF
13 TRBV28 CASSLEINQPQHF
12 TRBV29-1 CSVVGANTEAFF
12 TRBV19 CATGTGNTEAFF
12 TRBV11-2 CASSPYNSPLHF
15 TRBV2 CASSELGDLNTEAFF
13 TRBV2 CASSGDSRGGYTF
12 TRBV28 CASSLYGTEAFF
14 TRBV2 CASIEGYLMDTQYF
14 TRBV6-4 CASSEDQGGNEQFF
14 TRBV7-6 CASSSDTTVYEQYF
15 TRBV20-1 CSAVRTPERNQPQHF
17 TRBV27 CASRARLTADYNSPLHF
16 TRBV5-6 CASSLGLAGLDQPQHF
17 TRBV7-9 CASSPGIGGLGTTEAFF
17 TRBV28 CASSSGTGDWTNEKLFF
16 TRBV4-3 CASSQSEGRANSPLHF
18 TRBV4-1 CASSPDRGSPRMIDTQYF
15 TRBV5-1 CASSLAEALYAEAFF
15 TRBV4-2 CASSQVAGTHYEQYF
12 TRBV14 CASSAAAAEAFF
19 TRBV6-2/TRBV6-3 CASSYPDRGLASNTGELFF
15 TRBV15 CATSRGDRGVYEQYF
14 TRBV5-4 CASSLGGGYNEQFF
14 TRBV19 CASSGEHRGREQFF
16 TRBV13 CASSLVRSWDTGELFF
13 TRBV7-6 CASSLAHGTEAFF
16 TRBV3-1 CASNPDRLSYNSPLHF
16 TRBV20-1 CSARDRDRKISYEQYF
15 TRBV7-2 CASSLVGWGAYEQYF
11 TRBV29-1 CSVRTPEKLFF
15 TRBV5-5 CASSLLSVSSYEQYF
15 TRBV7-6 CASSLGEDSSYEQYF
14 TRBV11-3 CASSAPGQGTEQYF
14 TRBV19 CASSILGGEGEQFF
14 TRBV20-1 CSASKGSGANVLTF
15 TRBV27 CASSLSVNSYYGYTF
13 TRBV6-1 CASSEQAEQPQHF
15 TRBV20-1 CSARSPSGGFDTQYF
13 TRBV5-1 CASSWGTGQPQHF
14 TRBV5-1 CASSPREMNTEAFF
15 TRBV12-3/TRBV12-4 CASSFSRDTGSPLHF
15 TRBV6-6 CASSYPGRGDQPQHF
16 TRBV9 CASSPGRAFSTDTQYF
12 TRBV20-1 CGGSGGYDEQYF
18 TRBV3-1 CASSPLASLAGGTDTQYF
14 TRBV6-6 CASKIDGLNQPQHF
14 TRBV7-2 CASSLASGQETQYF